This T cell receptor beta chain originates from a study of cytomegalovirus exposure and HLA in healthy donors. Study-wide points: What a later analysis reportedly showed was that an Asian-associated ancestry cluster had fewer N-insertions than the approximately 700-donor mean.

The CDR3 runs to 14 residues. V was shortened by 1 base and J by 4 bases, with 10 bases between the two germline ends. In germline, CDR1 is SEHNR, CDR2 FQNEAQ (reference sequence). This clone appeared a few times. Antigen unknown. Primers included in the PCR were 60 Vbeta and 13 Jbeta primers. Per the authors' pipeline: Counted up in a later analysis, unique TCR beta chains came to 60 million to 95 million, with around 10 million shared. Only in-frame clones appear in the TCRdb table, and some are missing; sequencing was by immunoSEQ multiplex PCR. The V and J calls and clone size come from that table; D and trimming were worked out from the DNA. This sample has approximately 210,000 clones; roughly 78% occur once, and the top ten carry 1.5% to 1.7%.

This receptor was identified in a girl aged 10-17 years in good health and CMV-seropositive. Sequencing used PBMCs. The chain couples TRBV7-9 to TRBJ1-1; D perhaps matches TRBD1 (6 bases). The DNA for the CDR3 is TGTGCCAGCAGCTTAGAACAGGGCGGCACTGAAGCTTTCTTT. Its translation is CASSLEQGGTEAFF.